The rows below give T cell receptor beta chains drawn from one sample of a study of blood T cell repertoires in COVID-19. Method: immunoSEQ multiplex PCR; TCRdb's copy keeps in-frame clones and lacks some. Of roughly 300,000 clones in the sample, about 92% are singletons; the top ten hold less than 20%. Sequencing input: PBMCs or T cells enriched from blood (not recorded which). Receptors originate from a woman younger than 45 who had recovered from COVID-19. Each CDR3 is given with its conserved first and last residue. D genes are given only for firm matches. Expanded clones are given a class, and other clones once, few, many or no size at all.

D | size | J | V | CDR3 | DNA
TRBD1 | NA | TRBJ2-5 | TRBV2 | CASNYRGAETQYF | TGTGCCAGCAATTACAGGGGAGCAGAGACCCAGTACTTC
TRBD1 | NA | TRBJ1-5 | TRBV27 | CASKDRAYDSNQPQHF | TGTGCCAGCAAAGACAGGGCCTACGATAGCAATCAGCCCCAGCATTTT
TRBD1 | NA | TRBJ1-5 | TRBV6-5 | CASSPQGARQPQHF | TGTGCCAGCAGTCCGCAGGGGGCAAGACAGCCCCAGCATTTT
NA | NA | TRBJ1-4 | TRBV5-4 | CASSFRSFRQLNEKLFF | TGTGCCAGCAGCTTTCGTTCGTTTAGACAGCTTAATGAAAAACTGTTTTTT
TRBD2 | once | TRBJ2-7 | TRBV5-1 | CASSPTSGRTYEQYF | TGCGCCAGCAGCCCGACTAGCGGGAGAACCTACGAGCAGTACTTC
NA | NA | TRBJ1-4 | TRBV6-5 | CASRTRVLGEKLFF | TGTGCCAGCAGGACGAGGGTTCTTGGTGAAAAACTGTTTTTT
TRBD1 | once | TRBJ2-7 | TRBV5-1 | CASSLGDSYYEQYF | TGCGCCAGCAGCTTGGGGGACAGTTACTACGAGCAGTACTTC
TRBD1 | NA | TRBJ2-5 | TRBV24-1 | CATSDWVGQGSGETQYF | TGTGCCACCAGTGATTGGGTTGGACAGGGCAGCGGAGAGACCCAGTACTTC
TRBD1 | NA | TRBJ1-2 | TRBV6-5 | CASGDFRDRFYGYTF | TGTGCCAGCGGAGATTTCCGGGACAGGTTCTATGGCTACACCTTC
NA | once | TRBJ2-1 | TRBV7-2 | CASSLDFSYNEQFF | TGTGCCAGCAGCTTAGACTTCTCCTACAATGAGCAGTTCTTC
TRBD2 | NA | TRBJ2-2 | TRBV5-4 | CASRDGREGYTGELFF | TGTGCCAGCAGGGACGGACGGGAGGGGTACACCGGGGAGCTGTTTTTT
TRBD1 | NA | TRBJ1-1 | TRBV28 | CASSFHGTGDPGAFF | TGTGCCAGCAGTTTTCACGGGACAGGGGACCCTGGGGCTTTCTTT
TRBD1 | NA | TRBJ1-5 | TRBV15 | CATSRDRGVQPQHF | TGTGCCACCAGCAGAGACAGGGGGGTTCAGCCCCAGCATTTT
TRBD2 | NA | TRBJ2-2 | TRBV13 | CASSSGSIAGGLSGGELFF | TGTGCCAGCAGCTCTGGAAGTATAGCGGGAGGGCTCTCAGGCGGGGAGCTGTTTTTT
NA | NA | TRBJ1-2 | TRBV10-3 | CAIKATGNYGYTF | TGTGCCATCAAGGCTACAGGGAACTATGGCTACACCTTC
TRBD1 | NA | TRBJ1-3 | TRBV7-2 | CASSSRQGSGNTIYF | TGTGCCAGCAGCTCCCGACAGGGCTCTGGAAACACCATATATTTT
TRBD2 | once | TRBJ2-4 | TRBV29-1 | CSVEDPGGRGNIQYF | TGCAGCGTTGAAGATCCGGGAGGGCGGGGAAACATTCAGTACTTC
NA | NA | TRBJ2-2 | TRBV15 | CATSRGAGATGELFF | TGTGCCACCAGCAGAGGGGCAGGGGCCACCGGGGAGCTGTTTTTT
TRBD1 | once | TRBJ2-7 | TRBV9 | CASSVGQGAVYEQYF | TGTGCCAGCAGCGTAGGTCAGGGGGCGGTCTACGAGCAGTACTTC
TRBD1 | many | TRBJ2-2 | TRBV19 | CASNPQGAGELFF | TGTGCCAGTAACCCACAGGGGGCCGGGGAGCTGTTTTTT
TRBD2 | NA | TRBJ2-1 | TRBV7-9 | CASSLSGGAKNEQFF | TGTGCCAGCAGCTTAAGCGGGGGGGCGAAAAATGAGCAGTTCTTC
NA | NA | TRBJ2-7 | TRBV28 | CASTLRWGGNSPGYEQYF | TGTGCCAGCACCCTTCGGTGGGGCGGGAATTCCCCTGGATACGAGCAGTACTTC